Below, 29 T cell receptor beta chains from the same sample are listed, as sequenced in a study of blood T cell repertoires in COVID-19. The data were produced by immunoSEQ multiplex PCR, yet TCRdb's version contains in-frame clones alone and is incomplete. The data hold some 350,000 clones, with around 90% observed a single time. Sequencing was carried out using peripheral blood. Receptor source: a man younger than 35 with active or convalescent COVID-19.

This chain joins TRBV5-4 and TRBJ1-4; D not resolved. The CDR3 has 15 residues. Germline V gene data show CDR1 as SGHNT and CDR2 as YYREEE (reference sequence). V was trimmed by 3 bases and J by 0 bases, leaving 9 bases between them. The CDR3 loop reads CASSSPVATNEKLFF. The CDR3 region has the DNA TGTGCCAGCAGCTCGCCGGTTGCAACTAATGAAAAACTGTTTTTT. Together with reference TRBV5-4 and TRBJ1-4, the CDR3 gives the full variable domain: ETGVTQSPTHLIKTRGQQVTLRCSSQSGHNTVSWYQQALGQGPQFIFQYYREEENGRGNFPPRFSGLQFPNYSSELNVNALELDDSALYLCASSSPVATNEKLFFGSGTQLSVL.

CDR3 loop: CASRPGGALAYF. CDR3 DNA: TGTGCCAGCCGTCCCGGGGGGGCGCTTGCGTACTTC. V and J are TRBV6-6 and TRBJ2-7; TRBD2 matches 8 bases. There are 12 residues in the CDR3. V was clipped by 8 bases and J by 12 bases; unmatched bases: 12. Germline V gene data show CDR1 as MNHNY and CDR2 as SVGAGI (reference sequence).

The chain couples TRBV4-3 to TRBJ2-3, with 8 bases lining up with TRBD1. Germline trimming cut 0 bases from V and 2 bases from J; bases unmatched to any gene: 1. Per germline, CDR1 LGHNA and CDR2 YSLEER. The CDR3 is 15 residues long. The CDR3 bases are TGCGCCAGCAGCCAAGAGGACAGGGCCACAGATACGCAGTATTTT. This encodes CASSQEDRATDTQYF.

V usage is TRBV5-6 and J usage is TRBJ1-5, with D uncertain. From germline, CDR1 is SGHDT and CDR2 YYEEEE. The CDR3 contains 15 residues. V lost 4 bases to trimming and J lost 0 bases, with 11 bases between them. The CDR3 loop reads CASSNTDYSNQPQHF. CDR3 coding DNA: TGTGCCAGCAGCAACACGGACTATAGCAATCAGCCCCAGCATTTT.

This rearrangement joins TRBV19 to TRBJ1-3; no definite D call. The V and J ends lost 3 bases and 0 bases respectively, with 12 bases between them. Germline V gene lookup returns CDR1 LNHDA and CDR2 SQIVND (reference sequence). The CDR3 consists of 16 residues. This CDR3 reads CASSIPGDSSGNTIYF. In DNA form, the CDR3 reads TGTGCCAGTAGTATCCCCGGGGATAGCTCTGGAAACACCATATATTTT.

CDR3 bases: TGCGCCAGCAGCAGGGGACAGGGTAATGCAGATACGCAGTATTTT. As protein: CASSRGQGNADTQYF. The chain carries TRBV5-1 and TRBJ2-3; 9 bases match TRBD1. The junction had 7 bases not matched to a gene; V was cut back by 4 bases and J by 4 bases. This CDR3 spans 15 amino acids. Germline CDR1 SGHRS, CDR2 YFSETQ.

The rearrangement uses TRBV5-4 and TRBJ2-1, with TRBD2 matching over 12 bases. The germline V gene encodes CDR1 SGHNT and CDR2 YYREEE (reference sequence). The V gene end was trimmed by 3 bases and the J gene end by 5 bases; junction bases not matched to a gene: 3. The CDR3 consists of 15 residues. The CDR3 sequence is CASSSASGRDNEQFF. The CDR3 DNA sequence: TGTGCCAGCAGCTCGGCTAGCGGGAGGGACAATGAGCAGTTCTTC.

The chain links TRBV6-5 to TRBJ2-2, with TRBD2 matching 11 bases. There are 14 residues in the CDR3. The ends lost 9 bases at V and 5 bases at J; junction bases unmatched: 5. The germline CDR1 and CDR2 sequences are MNHEY and SVGAGI. CDR3 DNA: TGTGCCAGTGTAGCGGGAGGGCATACCGGGGAGCTGTTTTTT. This sequence encodes CASVAGGHTGELFF.

This clone came up once. This rearrangement joins TRBV7-3 to TRBJ2-3; 14 bases agree with TRBD2. J gave up 0 bases and V 0 bases, and 5 bases lay outside the gene matches. CDR3 length equals 19 residues. In germline, CDR1 is SGHTA, CDR2 FQGTGA. The CDR3 is CASSLTGLAGAISTDTQYF. The CDR3 nucleotides are TGTGCCAGCAGCTTAACGGGACTAGCGGGGGCGATAAGCACAGATACGCAGTATTTT. The whole variable domain, filled in from reference TRBV7-3 and TRBJ2-3, reads GAGVSQTPSNKVTEKGKYVELRCDPISGHTALYWYRQSLGQGPEFLIYFQGTGAADDSGLPNDRFFAVRPEGSVSTLKIQRTERGDSAVYLCASSLTGLAGAISTDTQYFGPGTRLTVL.

The rearrangement links TRBV27 to TRBJ2-4; D not resolved. Trimming removed 0 bases from V and 3 bases from J, with 9 bases in between. CDR3 length: 15 residues. From germline, CDR1 is MNHEY and CDR2 SMNVEV (reference sequence). Here the CDR3 DNA reads TGTGCCAGCAGTTTATCGTCGGTTGGCAAAAACATTCAGTACTTC. Translation: CASSLSSVGKNIQYF.

The V and J genes are TRBV4-1 and TRBJ2-4; TRBD1 is a possible D gene (6 bases). Trimming left V 4 bases short and J 1 base short, with 14 bases between. The CDR3 consists of 16 residues. The germline V gene encodes CDR1 MGHRA and CDR2 YSYEKL. The CDR3 spells CASSRLQGFAKNIQYF. In DNA, the CDR3 is TGCGCCAGCAGCCGCCTACAGGGATTCGCCAAAAACATTCAGTACTTC.

The sample holds a few counts of this clone. This rearrangement joins TRBV7-9 to TRBJ2-3; 7 bases fit TRBD1. The CDR3 extends over 19 amino acids. Germline V gene sequence: CDR1 SEHNR, CDR2 FQNEAQ (reference sequence). With 5 bases clipped from V and 0 bases from J, the junction kept 17 bases outside the gene matches. This CDR3 reads CASSPPPGQTSSSTDTQYF. The DNA of the CDR3 is TGTGCCAGCAGCCCTCCTCCGGGACAGACGTCATCTAGCACAGATACGCAGTATTTT. The full variable domain, rest sourced from reference TRBV7-9 and TRBJ2-3, is DTGVSQNPRHKITKRGQNVTFRCDPISEHNRLYWYRQTLGQGPEFLTYFQNEAQLEKSRLLSDRFSAERPKGSFSTLEIQRTEQGDSAMYLCASSPPPGQTSSSTDTQYFGPGTRLTVL.

V and J are TRBV7-6 and TRBJ1-5; 10 positions match TRBD1. The ends lost 5 bases at V and 2 bases at J; junction bases unmatched: 9. The CDR3 extends over 17 amino acids. The germline V gene has CDR1 SGHVS and CDR2 FNYEAQ. The CDR3 nucleotides are TGTGCCAGCAGCCTGGGACAGGGGACTTTGGGCAATCAGCCCCAGCATTTT. Translating it yields CASSLGQGTLGNQPQHF.

This chain uses TRBV11-2 with TRBJ2-6; 7 bases agree with TRBD2. With 1 base clipped from V and 1 base from J, the junction kept 1 base outside the gene matches. CDR3 length: 16 residues. Germline V CDR1 and CDR2: SGHAT, FQNNGV. CDR3 region: CASSLGAGSGANVLTF. Written as DNA, the CDR3 is TGTGCCAGCAGCTTAGGAGCGGGGTCTGGGGCCAACGTCCTGACTTTC.

The rearrangement uses TRBV27 and TRBJ1-5, with D perhaps matching TRBD1 (5 bases). The CDR3 is 16 amino acids. Trimming took 8 bases from V and 4 from J, leaving 21 bases between them. From germline, CDR1 is MNHEY and CDR2 SMNVEV (reference sequence). CDR3 nucleotides: TGTGCCAGCCGAAAGTGGGACGGGGGGGGTAATCAGCCCCAGCATTTT. It encodes CASRKWDGGGNQPQHF.

This clone was detected a few times. The rearrangement uses TRBV3-1 (or the pseudogene TRBV3-2) and TRBJ1-2; D not certain. The CDR3 is 14 residues long. Germline lookup yields CDR1 LGHDT and CDR2 YNNKEL (reference sequence). The V end was cut by 2 bases, the J end by 2 bases, with 9 bases between. The CDR3 DNA reads as TGTGCCAGCAGCCAATTTGCGGGGAACTATGGCTACACCTTC. Translation: CASSQFAGNYGYTF.

The chain uses TRBV12-3 or TRBV12-4 and TRBJ1-2, with a weak D call TRBD1 (5 bases). This CDR3 is built from 13 residues. The ends were cut back, 3 bases at V and 4 bases at J, with 9 bases in the middle. CDR3 protein: CASSLRTTYGYTF. CDR3 nucleotides: TGTGCCAGCAGTTTGCGGACAACCTATGGCTACACCTTC.

This clone was found once. The chain has TRBV19 and TRBJ2-7, with a possible D match to TRBD1 (7 bases). V gave up 1 base and J gave up 6 bases, with 10 bases separating them. Per germline, CDR1 LNHDA and CDR2 SQIVND (reference sequence). This CDR3 comprises 13 residues. CDR3 nucleotide sequence: TGTGCCAGTAGTATAGCAGGGGGGTCCGAGCAGTACTTC. Protein: CASSIAGGSEQYF.

The chain links TRBV7-2 to TRBJ2-1; TRBD2 agrees at 11 bases. With 6 bases clipped from V and 8 bases from J, the junction kept 12 bases outside the gene matches. The CDR3 covers 16 residues. Germline V lookup: CDR1 SGHTA, CDR2 FQGNSA. The CDR3 DNA follows: TGTGCCAGCAGAAGACTAGCGGGATCCCTCGTGCATGAGCAGTTCTTC. It yields the protein CASRRLAGSLVHEQFF.

The chain employs TRBV7-8 and TRBJ1-6, with TRBD1 matching 10 bases. Germline V gene sequence: CDR1 SGHVS, CDR2 FQNEAQ. The CDR3 is 17 amino acids. Losses at the gene ends were 2 bases for V and 4 bases for J; bases not matched to a gene: 5. For the CDR3, the DNA is TGTGCCAGCAGCTTACGTCCGGGACAGGGGTATAATTCACCCCTCCACTTT. It is translated as CASSLRPGQGYNSPLHF.

CDR3 nucleotides: TGTGCCAGCAGTGAAGCGAAGCGGGGGACCACCACAGATACGCAGTATTTT. Its translation is CASSEAKRGTTTDTQYF. The J gene is TRBJ2-3, the V gene TRBV2, with TRBD2 identical over 8 bases. Germline CDR1 is SNHLY and CDR2 is FYNNEI. This CDR3 comprises 17 residues. The trim removed 0 bases at V and 2 bases at J, leaving 7 bases unmatched.

In its sample, this clone was seen once. This sequence joins TRBV2 and TRBJ2-3; 8 bases match TRBD1. The junction had 7 bases not matched to a gene; V was cut back by 7 bases and J by 4 bases. Germline values: CDR1 SNHLY, CDR2 FYNNEI. The CDR3 is made up of 14 amino acids. DNA of the CDR3: TGTGCCAGCATGATCCAGGGGGCTGCAGATACGCAGTATTTT. It translates to CASMIQGAADTQYF. Full variable domain (remainder filled in from reference TRBV2 and TRBJ2-3): EPEVTQTPSHQVTQMGQEVILRCVPISNHLYFYWYRQILGQKVEFLVSFYNNEISEKSEIFDDQFSVERPDGSNFTLKIRSTKLEDSAMYFCASMIQGAADTQYFGPGTRLTVL.

The J gene is TRBJ1-1, the V gene TRBV7-2; D is unclear. Trimming removed 0 bases from V and 2 bases from J, with 7 bases in between. The CDR3 loop spans 14 amino acids. Germline V CDR1 and CDR2: SGHTA, FQGNSA. CDR3 coding DNA: TGTGCCAGCAGCTTAGCTTCGGGTAACACTGAAGCTTTCTTT. Residues: CASSLASGNTEAFF.

The rearrangement links TRBV9 to TRBJ1-4; the D is unclear. The ends were cut back, 1 base at V and 1 base at J, with 5 bases in the middle. The CDR3 covers 14 residues. Germline V gene sequence: CDR1 SGDLS, CDR2 YYNGEE. The CDR3 nucleotides read TGTGCCAGCAGCGTATCAGGAACTAATGAAAAACTGTTTTTT. This codes for CASSVSGTNEKLFF.

V is TRBV24-1 and J is TRBJ2-5, with a possible D match to TRBD1 (6 bases). CDR3 length equals 15 residues. Germline loops: CDR1 KGHDR, CDR2 SFDVKD. The V end was cut by 2 bases, the J end by 4 bases, with 13 bases between. CDR3 coding DNA: TGTGCCACCAGTGATTCCAGGGGTTCCGGAGAGACCCAGTACTTC. Protein product: CATSDSRGSGETQYF.

The genes are TRBV7-2 and TRBJ2-3, with TRBD1 as a possible D gene (6 bases). This CDR3 is 16 amino acids long. Germline V gene lookup returns CDR1 SGHTA and CDR2 FQGNSA. V dropped 1 base and J dropped 3 bases, with 14 bases sitting between them. Written as DNA, the CDR3 is TGTGCCAGCAGCTTAGACAGGGTAAACCCTACAGATACGCAGTATTTT. Protein: CASSLDRVNPTDTQYF.

This clone has just one count. V and J are TRBV24-1 and TRBJ2-1, with a possible D match to TRBD1 (5 bases). CDR1 and CDR2 (germline): KGHDR, SFDVKD. The V and J ends lost 4 bases and 8 bases respectively, with 11 bases between them. The CDR3 spans 13 residues. The CDR3 protein is CATSDAGFYEQFF. The CDR3 region has the DNA TGTGCCACCAGTGACGCAGGGTTCTATGAGCAGTTCTTC.

This chain joins TRBV23-1 and TRBJ1-4; no clear D. TRBV23-1 is known as an ORF, though its function is uncertain. Trimming pared 4 bases from V and 0 bases from J, leaving 9 bases between. There are 15 residues in the CDR3. Here the CDR3 reads CASSPPRATNEKLFF. The CDR3 DNA is TGCGCCAGCAGTCCCCCGAGGGCAACTAATGAAAAACTGTTTTTT.

This sequence joins TRBV27 and TRBJ2-1, with D tentatively TRBD1 (6 bases). V dropped 3 bases and J dropped 8 bases, with 17 bases sitting between them. Germline lookup yields CDR1 MNHEY and CDR2 SMNVEV (reference sequence). This CDR3 is 15 amino acids long. The CDR3 region has the DNA TGTGCCAGCAGTTTCCGTCGATTAGGGGGTTATGAGCAGTTCTTC. Encoded protein: CASSFRRLGGYEQFF.